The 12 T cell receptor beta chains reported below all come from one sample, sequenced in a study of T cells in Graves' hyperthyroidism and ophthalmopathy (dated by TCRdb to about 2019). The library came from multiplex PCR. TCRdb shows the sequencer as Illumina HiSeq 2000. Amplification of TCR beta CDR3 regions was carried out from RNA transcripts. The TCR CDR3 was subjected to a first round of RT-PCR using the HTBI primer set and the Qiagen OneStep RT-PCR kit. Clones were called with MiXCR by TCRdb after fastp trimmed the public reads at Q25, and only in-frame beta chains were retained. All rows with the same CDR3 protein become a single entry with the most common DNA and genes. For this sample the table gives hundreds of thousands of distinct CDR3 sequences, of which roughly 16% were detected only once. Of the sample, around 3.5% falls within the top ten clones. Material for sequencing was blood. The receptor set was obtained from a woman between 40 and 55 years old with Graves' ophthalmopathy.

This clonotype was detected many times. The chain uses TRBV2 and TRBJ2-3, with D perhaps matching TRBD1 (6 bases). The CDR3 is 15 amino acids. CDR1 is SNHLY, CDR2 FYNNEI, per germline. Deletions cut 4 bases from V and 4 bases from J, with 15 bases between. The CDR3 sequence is CASSVAQGSADTQYF. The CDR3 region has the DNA TGTGCCAGCAGTGTTGCGCAGGGGAGCGCAGATACGCAGTATTTT.

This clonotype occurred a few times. Here the CDR3 DNA reads TGTGCCAGCAGCTTGTACGGGAGCTCCTACAATGAGCAGTTCTTC. Its protein product is CASSLYGSSYNEQFF. The chain has TRBV7-3 and TRBJ2-1, with D perhaps TRBD2 (6 bases). CDR3 size: 15 residues. Germline loops: CDR1 SGHTA, CDR2 FQGTGA. The V and J ends lost 3 bases and 0 bases respectively, with 9 bases between them. The full variable domain, rest sourced from reference TRBV7-3 and TRBJ2-1, is GAGVSQTPSNKVTEKGKYVELRCDPISGHTALYWYRQSLGQGPEFLIYFQGTGAADDSGLPNDRFFAVRPEGSVSTLKIQRTERGDSAVYLCASSLYGSSYNEQFFGPGTRLTVL.

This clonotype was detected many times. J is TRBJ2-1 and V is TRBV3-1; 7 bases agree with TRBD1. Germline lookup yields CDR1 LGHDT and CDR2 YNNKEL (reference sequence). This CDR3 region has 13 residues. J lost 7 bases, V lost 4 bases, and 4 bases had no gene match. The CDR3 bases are TGTGCCAGCAGCCTAAGGGGGCATAATGAGCAGTTCTTC. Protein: CASSLRGHNEQFF.

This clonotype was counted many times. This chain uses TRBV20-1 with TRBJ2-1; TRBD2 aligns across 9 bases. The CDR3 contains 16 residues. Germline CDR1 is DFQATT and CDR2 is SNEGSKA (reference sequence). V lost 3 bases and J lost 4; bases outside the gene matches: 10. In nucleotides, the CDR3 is TGCAGTGCTAGTGAATTAGCGGGAGCGAATTACAATGAGCAGTTCTTC. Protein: CSASELAGANYNEQFF.

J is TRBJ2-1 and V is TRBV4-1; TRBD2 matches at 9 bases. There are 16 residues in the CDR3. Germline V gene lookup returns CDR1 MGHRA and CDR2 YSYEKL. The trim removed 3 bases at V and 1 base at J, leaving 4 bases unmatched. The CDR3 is CASSHPSGKSYNEQFF. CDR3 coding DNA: TGCGCCAGCAGCCACCCTAGCGGGAAGTCCTACAATGAGCAGTTCTTC.

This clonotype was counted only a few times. For the CDR3, the DNA is TGTGCCAGCAGCGTAGGGACTTGGAGGGGGGGCTCTGGGGCCAACGTCCTGACTTTC. Protein product: CASSVGTWRGGSGANVLTF. The chain joins TRBV9 to TRBJ2-6, with D possibly being TRBD2 (7 bases). V shed 0 bases and J shed 0 bases, with 16 bases lying between them. From germline, CDR1 is SGDLS and CDR2 YYNGEE. CDR3 length equals 19 residues.

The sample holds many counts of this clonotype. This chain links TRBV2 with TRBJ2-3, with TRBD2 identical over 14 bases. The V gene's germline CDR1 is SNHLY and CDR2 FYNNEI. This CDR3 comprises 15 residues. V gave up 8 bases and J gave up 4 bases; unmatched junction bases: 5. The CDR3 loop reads CASQGLAGVPDTQYF. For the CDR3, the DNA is TGTGCCAGCCAGGGACTAGCGGGAGTCCCAGATACGCAGTATTTT.

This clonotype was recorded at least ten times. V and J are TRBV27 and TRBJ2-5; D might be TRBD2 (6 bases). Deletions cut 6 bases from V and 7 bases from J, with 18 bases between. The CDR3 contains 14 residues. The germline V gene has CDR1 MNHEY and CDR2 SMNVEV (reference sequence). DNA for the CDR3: TGTGCCAGCAGGATGACTAGTGCTGAGGGGACCCAGTACTTC. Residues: CASRMTSAEGTQYF.

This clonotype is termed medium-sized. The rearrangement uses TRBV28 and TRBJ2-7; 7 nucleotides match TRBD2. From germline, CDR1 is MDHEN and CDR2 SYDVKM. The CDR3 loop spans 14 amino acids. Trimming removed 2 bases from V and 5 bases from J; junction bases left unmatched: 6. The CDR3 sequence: CASSLGREYHEQYF. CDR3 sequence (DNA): TGTGCCAGCAGTTTAGGGCGGGAGTACCACGAGCAGTACTTC. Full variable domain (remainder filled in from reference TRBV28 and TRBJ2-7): DVKVTQSSRYLVKRTGEKVFLECVQDMDHENMFWYRQDPGLGLRLIYFSYDVKMKEKGDIPEGYSVSREKKERFSLILESASTNQTSMYLCASSLGREYHEQYFGPGTRLTVT.

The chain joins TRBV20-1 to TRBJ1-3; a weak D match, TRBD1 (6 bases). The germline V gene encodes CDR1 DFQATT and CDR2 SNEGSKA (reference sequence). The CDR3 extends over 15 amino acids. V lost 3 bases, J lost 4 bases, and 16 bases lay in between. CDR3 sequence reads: CSASSVGAKGNTIYF. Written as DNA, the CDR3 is TGCAGTGCTAGCAGCGTGGGGGCGAAAGGAAACACCATATATTTT.

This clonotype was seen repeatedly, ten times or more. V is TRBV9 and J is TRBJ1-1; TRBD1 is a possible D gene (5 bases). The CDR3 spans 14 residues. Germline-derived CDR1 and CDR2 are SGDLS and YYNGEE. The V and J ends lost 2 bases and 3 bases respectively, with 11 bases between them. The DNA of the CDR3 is TGTGCCAGCAGCGTGGGGGGGAGGGACACTGAAGCTTTCTTT. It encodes CASSVGGRDTEAFF.

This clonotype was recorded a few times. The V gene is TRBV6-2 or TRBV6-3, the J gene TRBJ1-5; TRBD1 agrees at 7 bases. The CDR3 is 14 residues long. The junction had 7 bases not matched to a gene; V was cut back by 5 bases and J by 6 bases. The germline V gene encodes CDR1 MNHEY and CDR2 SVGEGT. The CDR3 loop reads CASSRPGGAQPQHF. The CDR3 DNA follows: TGTGCCAGCAGTAGGCCAGGGGGAGCTCAGCCCCAGCATTTT.